The 27 T cell receptor beta chains below were found in one sample sequenced in a study of OX40 agonist ivuxolimab in advanced cancers. TCRdb's copy holds only in-frame clones and misses some; the assay was immunoSEQ multiplex PCR. The sample includes tens of thousands of clones, over 75% of them seen just once. Sample: CD4+ or CD8+ T cells sorted from blood, taken in a trial of the OX40 agonist ivuxolimab. The receptor set was obtained from an adult with an advanced solid tumor such as melanoma, head and neck, liver or kidney cancer.

The chain carries TRBV15 and TRBJ2-1; TRBD2 matches 13 bases. V lost 3 bases, J lost 7 bases, and 9 bases stayed unmatched. Germline-derived CDR1 and CDR2 are LNHNV and YYDKDF (reference sequence). There are 17 residues in the CDR3. The chain's CDR3 is CATSRTRTSGGRNEQFF. The DNA of the CDR3 is TGTGCCACCAGCAGGACCCGGACTAGCGGGGGTCGGAATGAGCAGTTCTTC.

This chain links TRBV7-8 with TRBJ2-5; D possibly uses TRBD1 or TRBD2 (6 bases each). V shed 2 bases and J shed 5 bases, with 18 bases lying between them. Germline CDR1 is SGHVS and CDR2 is FQNEAQ. The CDR3 extends over 16 amino acids. The CDR3 protein is CASSLNWGALGETQYF. In DNA, the CDR3 is TGTGCCAGCAGCTTAAACTGGGGGGCGCTGGGGGAGACCCAGTACTTC.

The rearrangement links TRBV19 to TRBJ2-5, with 10 nucleotides matching TRBD1. The CDR3 sequence is 12 residues long. Germline trimming cut 7 bases from V and 5 bases from J; bases unmatched to any gene: 1. Germline CDR1 reads LNHDA; CDR2 reads SQIVND (reference sequence). The CDR3 spells CASMGQGETQYF. CDR3 coding DNA: TGTGCCAGTATGGGACAGGGGGAGACCCAGTACTTC.

The chain uses TRBV27 and TRBJ2-3; TRBD2 agrees at 7 bases. Trimming at V came to 7 bases and at J to 2 bases, leaving 12 bases not matched to a gene. This CDR3 contains 16 residues. CDR1 and CDR2 (germline): MNHEY, SMNVEV (reference sequence). CDR3 bases: TGTGCCAGCAACAGACTAGCTCCTATATCCACAGATACGCAGTATTTT. Translating gives CASNRLAPISTDTQYF.

The J gene is TRBJ2-3, the V gene TRBV11-2, with a possible D match to TRBD2 (6 bases). The CDR3 is 16 residues long. The V end lost 3 bases, the J end lost 5 bases, and 18 bases lay between the germline ends. Germline values: CDR1 SGHAT, CDR2 FQNNGV. The CDR3 nucleotides read TGTGCCAGCAGCTTCAAAATTGGCAGGGAGGAAGATACGCAGTATTTT. It is translated as CASSFKIGREEDTQYF.

The chain has TRBV10-1 and TRBJ1-5, with D maybe TRBD1 (6 bases). V was trimmed by 2 bases and J by 3 bases, leaving 11 bases between them. CDR3 length: 15 residues. Germline lookup yields CDR1 WNHNN and CDR2 SYGVQD (reference sequence). The CDR3 region is CASSEGGAFNQPQHF. In DNA form, the CDR3 reads TGCGCCAGCAGTGAGGGGGGGGCCTTCAATCAGCCCCAGCATTTT.

The V call is TRBV19, the J call TRBJ2-2; D is uncertain. The germline CDR1 and CDR2 sequences are LNHDA and SQIVND (reference sequence). The V end lost 9 bases, the J end lost 2 bases, and 19 bases lay between the germline ends. The CDR3 runs 16 residues. The CDR3: CARRPGSIPNTGELFF. CDR3 DNA: TGTGCCAGACGGCCTGGGTCGATTCCCAACACCGGGGAGCTGTTTTTT.

In this sample, this clone turned up once. The chain carries TRBV2 and TRBJ1-5, with 9 bases that match TRBD1. Germline CDR1 is SNHLY and CDR2 is FYNNEI. Trimming took 5 bases from V and 0 from J; bases not matched to a gene: 5. This CDR3 has 16 amino acids. The CDR3 here is CASSPGQGYSNQPQHF. Here the CDR3 DNA reads TGTGCCAGCAGTCCGGGACAGGGCTATAGCAATCAGCCCCAGCATTTT.

The V call is TRBV27, the J call TRBJ2-7; 9 bases align to TRBD1. Germline V gives CDR1 MNHEY, CDR2 SMNVEV (reference sequence). This CDR3 spans 15 amino acids. V lost 5 bases to trimming and J lost 2 bases; unmatched junction nucleotides: 7. The CDR3 region has the DNA TGTGCCAGCAGTCATTACCGGGACAGGGCCTACGAGCAGTACTTC. This translates into CASSHYRDRAYEQYF.

The V call is TRBV6-1, the J call TRBJ2-7, with D maybe TRBD2 (5 bases). The CDR3 is 13 residues long. Trimming left V 3 bases short and J 0 bases short, with 6 bases between. In germline, CDR1 is MNHNS, CDR2 SASEGT. CDR3: CASSDGVSYEQYF. The CDR3 bases are TGTGCCAGCAGTGACGGGGTCTCCTACGAGCAGTACTTC.

This chain joins TRBV11-2 and TRBJ1-2; 10 nucleotides line up with TRBD1. The CDR3 loop spans 16 amino acids. CDR1 and CDR2 from the germline V gene are SGHAT and FQNNGV. The junction had 10 bases not matched to a gene; V was cut back by 4 bases and J by 5 bases. The CDR3, as DNA: TGTGCCAGCAGCTCCGCGCGGGACAGGGGCGCGTATGGCTACACCTTC. Protein product: CASSSARDRGAYGYTF.

The CDR3, as DNA: TGTGCCAGCTCAGGAGGCGTGCGCTACGAGCAGTACTTC. Amino acid sequence: CASSGGVRYEQYF. This chain connects TRBV6-1 to TRBJ2-7, with a possible D match to TRBD2 (5 bases). Germline V gene data show CDR1 as MNHNS and CDR2 as SASEGT. This CDR3 comprises 13 residues. V lost 8 bases, J lost 3 bases, and 14 bases lay in between.

The V gene is TRBV9, the J gene TRBJ2-2; D is unclear. The CDR3 totals 14 residues. The V end lost 4 bases, the J end lost 6 bases, and 13 bases lay between the germline ends. The germline V gene encodes CDR1 SGDLS and CDR2 YYNGEE. The CDR3 loop reads CASSPHPAPGELFF. The CDR3 nucleotides read TGTGCCAGCAGCCCCCACCCAGCCCCCGGGGAGCTGTTTTTT.

The chain couples TRBV7-9 to TRBJ1-4; TRBD1 agrees at 11 bases. Germline loops: CDR1 SEHNR, CDR2 FQNEAQ (reference sequence). The CDR3 extends over 15 amino acids. J lost 8 bases, V lost 3 bases, and 5 bases had no gene match. The CDR3, as DNA: TGTGCCAGCAGCTTTGGACAGGGGGCGCAAGAAAAACTGTTTTTT. It encodes CASSFGQGAQEKLFF.

CDR3 residues: CASSQVRGKEAFF. CDR3 bases: TGCGCCAGCAGCCAAGTTAGGGGGAAGGAGGCTTTCTTT. The chain recombines TRBV4-3 with TRBJ1-1; D may be TRBD1 (6 bases). From germline, CDR1 is LGHNA and CDR2 YSLEER. CDR3 size: 13 residues. V was clipped by 1 base and J by 11 bases, with 14 bases between them.

This clone was detected once. The J gene is TRBJ2-3, the V gene TRBV2; 12 nucleotides match TRBD2. V gave up 7 bases and J gave up 7 bases; unmatched junction bases: 6. The CDR3 spans 14 residues. Germline assignment: CDR1 SNHLY and CDR2 FYNNEI. CDR3 amino acids: CASTFGLAGNTQYF. CDR3 sequence (DNA): TGTGCCAGCACCTTCGGACTAGCGGGGAATACGCAGTATTTT.

The chain combines TRBV19 with TRBJ1-6, with 10 bases matching TRBD1. Germline V gives CDR1 LNHDA, CDR2 SQIVND (reference sequence). This CDR3 contains 16 residues. J was trimmed by 6 bases and V by 4 bases; bases with no gene match: 6. CDR3 sequence reads: CASSNRDRGGNSPLHF. CDR3 in DNA: TGTGCCAGTAGTAACCGGGACAGGGGAGGTAATTCACCCCTCCACTTT.

This sequence joins TRBV6-5 and TRBJ1-2; no firm D call. There are 15 residues in the CDR3. Between the trimmed V and J ends, which lost 3 bases and 4 bases, there was a span of 15 bases. Germline CDR1 and CDR2: MNHEY and SVGAGI. The CDR3 loop reads CASSYGEGAVYGYTF. DNA of the CDR3: TGTGCCAGCAGTTATGGCGAGGGCGCTGTCTATGGCTACACCTTC.

This clone was picked up a small number of times. CDR3 sequence: CASSRLRDSAEAFF. The CDR3 DNA is TGTGCCAGCAGTCGACTTAGGGATTCGGCTGAAGCTTTCTTT. The J gene is TRBJ1-1, the V gene TRBV27; D is unresolved. The germline V gene encodes CDR1 MNHEY and CDR2 SMNVEV (reference sequence). V was clipped by 5 bases and J by 6 bases, with 16 bases between them. The CDR3 loop spans 14 amino acids.

Only one count was recorded for this clone. As DNA, the CDR3 is TGCGCCAGCAGCTTGTCAGGGGCCTCTGGAAACACCATATATTTT. It is translated as CASSLSGASGNTIYF. The rearrangement joins TRBV5-1 to TRBJ1-3; a weak D match, TRBD1 (6 bases). The CDR3 extends over 15 amino acids. Between the trimmed V and J ends, which lost 1 base and 0 bases, there was a span of 8 bases. The germline CDR1 and CDR2 sequences are SGHRS and YFSETQ.

The rearrangement uses TRBV10-3 and TRBJ2-2; maybe TRBD2 (6 bases). V was shortened by 2 bases and J by 0 bases, with 10 bases between the two germline ends. From germline, CDR1 is ENHRY and CDR2 SYGVKD. This CDR3 comprises 16 residues. DNA of the CDR3: TGTGCCATCAGTGAGGGCGGGGCCTCGAACACCGGGGAGCTGTTTTTT. Translated, it gives CAISEGGASNTGELFF.

The V and J genes are TRBV27 and TRBJ1-2; 9 bases match TRBD1. Germline CDR1 reads MNHEY; CDR2 reads SMNVEV (reference sequence). Losses at the gene ends were 2 bases for V and 8 bases for J; bases not matched to a gene: 12. This CDR3 has 16 residues. CDR3 bases: TGTGCCAGCAGTTTAATGGGGACAGGGAGGGCAAGAGGCTACACCTTC. It yields the protein CASSLMGTGRARGYTF.

V is TRBV27 and J is TRBJ2-5, with D possibly matching TRBD2 (5 bases). Germline values: CDR1 MNHEY, CDR2 SMNVEV (reference sequence). The CDR3 runs 15 residues. V was trimmed by 6 bases and J by 5 bases, leaving 19 bases between them. CDR3 DNA: TGTGCCAGCAGGGGCCTAGAGGGTTATCGGGAGACCCAGTACTTC. Its protein product is CASRGLEGYRETQYF.

The chain links TRBV7-2 to TRBJ2-3, with 10 bases matching TRBD2. Germline loops: CDR1 SGHTA, CDR2 FQGNSA. V was clipped by 0 bases and J by 2 bases; unmatched bases: 5. This CDR3 contains 17 residues. The CDR3 nucleotides are TGTGCCAGCAGCTTAGCGGCTAGCGGGGGCGTCACAGATACGCAGTATTTT. This encodes CASSLAASGGVTDTQYF. Drawing the rest from reference TRBV7-2 and TRBJ2-3, the complete variable domain is GAGVSQSPSNKVTEKGKDVELRCDPISGHTALYWYRQSLGQGLEFLIYFQGNSAPDKSGLPSDRFSAERTGGSVSTLTIQRTQQEDSAVYLCASSLAASGGVTDTQYFGPGTRLTVL.

CDR3 sequence reads: CATRGGALYNSPLHF. The CDR3 coding sequence is TGTGCCACCAGGGGGGGGGCCCTCTATAATTCACCCCTCCACTTT. The gene calls are TRBV7-2 and TRBJ1-6; TRBD1 agrees at 7 bases. The trim removed 10 bases at V and 3 bases at J, leaving 9 bases unmatched. Germline CDR1 reads SGHTA; CDR2 reads FQGNSA. This CDR3 comprises 15 residues. Looking up the rest from reference TRBV7-2 and TRBJ1-6 gives the full variable domain: GAGVSQSPSNKVTEKGKDVELRCDPISGHTALYWYRQSLGQGLEFLIYFQGNSAPDKSGLPSDRFSAERTGGSVSTLTIQRTQQEDSAVYLCATRGGALYNSPLHFGNGTRLTVT.

This clone occurred once. The rearrangement links TRBV18 to TRBJ2-5, with 7 bases fitting TRBD1. The V and J ends lost 2 bases and 5 bases, in that order; junction bases with no gene match: 11. Germline V gives CDR1 KGHSH, CDR2 LQKENI. The CDR3 spans 16 residues. This chain's CDR3 is CASSPFKGQVGETQYF. The CDR3 DNA sequence: TGTGCCAGCTCACCATTCAAAGGACAGGTCGGGGAGACCCAGTACTTC.

This chain links TRBV30 with TRBJ1-3, with D perhaps TRBD1 (5 bases). This CDR3 contains 13 residues. CDR1 and CDR2 from the germline V gene are GTSNPN and SVGIG (reference sequence). V was pared by 2 bases and J by 4 bases, with 9 bases between. CDR3: CAWSLGVGNTIYF. DNA of the CDR3: TGTGCCTGGAGTTTAGGGGTGGGAAACACCATATATTTT.